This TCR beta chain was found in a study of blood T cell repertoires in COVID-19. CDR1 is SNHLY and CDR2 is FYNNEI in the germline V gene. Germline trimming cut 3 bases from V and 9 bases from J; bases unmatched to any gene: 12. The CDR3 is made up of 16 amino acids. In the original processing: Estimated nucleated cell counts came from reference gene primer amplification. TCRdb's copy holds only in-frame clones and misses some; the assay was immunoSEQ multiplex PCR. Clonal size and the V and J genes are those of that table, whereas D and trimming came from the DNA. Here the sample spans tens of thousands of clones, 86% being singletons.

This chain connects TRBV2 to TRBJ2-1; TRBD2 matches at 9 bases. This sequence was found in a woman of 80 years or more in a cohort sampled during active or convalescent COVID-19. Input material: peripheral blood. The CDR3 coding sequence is TGTGCCAGCAGTGAGCGGTCTAGCGGGACCTGGAGTGAGCAGTTCTTC. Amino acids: CASSERSSGTWSEQFF.